These 32 T cell receptor beta chains share one sample of origin, sequenced in a study of CD8 T cells in ankylosing spondylitis. A single record per CDR3 protein comes from TCRdb applying MiXCR to the 5' RACE reads. The data hold 200,000 to 300,000 distinct CDR3 sequences, with approximately 10% observed a single time. The sequenced sample consisted of blood, either unsorted or a sorted T cell fraction (not recorded which). The receptors were sampled from a male donor with ankylosing spondylitis or in good health (not recorded which).

This clonotype was detected a few times. The chain combines TRBV7-2 with TRBJ1-1; no reliable D call. Germline V CDR1 and CDR2: SGHTA, FQGNSA. The CDR3 covers 16 residues. V lost 2 bases and J 5 bases, leaving 18 bases between the germline ends. Here the CDR3 DNA reads TGTGCCAGCAGCTTAAGTAGCGGTCCGGCGGGGACTGAAGCTTTCTTT. Its protein is CASSLSSGPAGTEAFF. Full variable domain (remainder filled in from reference TRBV7-2 and TRBJ1-1): GAGVSQSPSNKVTEKGKDVELRCDPISGHTALYWYRQSLGQGLEFLIYFQGNSAPDKSGLPSDRFSAERTGGSVSTLTIQRTQQEDSAVYLCASSLSSGPAGTEAFFGQGTRLTVV.

This clonotype was counted many times. In DNA form, the CDR3 reads TGTGCCAGCAGTCCCCCCCGCCCCGGGGCTAGCTACGAGCAGTACTTC. It encodes CASSPPRPGASYEQYF. The rearrangement links TRBV28 to TRBJ2-7; D possibly uses TRBD1 or TRBD2 (5 bases each). The CDR3 totals 16 residues. Trimming left V 5 bases short and J 3 bases short, with 20 bases between. CDR1 and CDR2 from the germline V gene are MDHEN and SYDVKM.

This clonotype was observed at least ten times. This sequence joins TRBV5-1 and TRBJ2-7; perhaps TRBD1 as D (6 bases). The CDR3 loop spans 16 amino acids. The V end lost 6 bases, the J end lost 0 bases, and 19 bases lay between the germline ends. The V gene's germline CDR1 is SGHRS and CDR2 YFSETQ. The CDR3 region is CASTRSGTSSSYEQYF. CDR3 sequence (DNA): TGCGCCAGCACCAGGAGTGGGACATCGAGCTCCTACGAGCAGTACTTC.

This clonotype appeared many times. This rearrangement joins TRBV11-2 to TRBJ1-3; 7 nucleotides line up with TRBD1. Germline trimming cut 5 bases from V and 11 bases from J; bases unmatched to any gene: 12. Germline V gene data show CDR1 as SGHAT and CDR2 as FQNNGV. The CDR3 contains 14 residues. The CDR3: CASSPDRVRSAIYF. The CDR3 DNA sequence: TGTGCCAGCAGCCCTGACAGGGTCAGGTCGGCCATATATTTT.

V usage is TRBV5-1 and J usage is TRBJ1-6; 9 nucleotides align to TRBD1. This CDR3 spans 15 amino acids. With 0 bases clipped from V and 11 bases from J, the junction kept 6 bases outside the gene matches. From germline, CDR1 is SGHRS and CDR2 YFSETQ. The CDR3, as DNA: TGCGCCAGCAGCTTGGAACCGGGACAGGGTCCACCCCTCCACTTT. It translates to CASSLEPGQGPPLHF.

This clonotype was found many times. The chain combines TRBV27 with TRBJ2-3; 9 bases line up with TRBD1. J lost 6 bases, V lost 3 bases, and 7 bases had no gene match. The CDR3 runs 15 residues. The V gene's germline CDR1 is MNHEY and CDR2 SMNVEV (reference sequence). The DNA of the CDR3 is TGTGCCAGCAGTTTGGTACAGGGGGCATGGGATACGCAGTATTTT. This codes for CASSLVQGAWDTQYF.

In this sample, this clonotype turned up many times. The chain is built from TRBV20-1 and TRBJ2-2; D gene uncertain. The germline V and J ends were trimmed by 5 bases and 2 bases, with 9 bases remaining between them. In germline, CDR1 is DFQATT, CDR2 SNEGSKA (reference sequence). The CDR3 contains 13 residues. The CDR3 DNA reads TGCAGTGCTCCCTCGGCAAACACCGGGGAGCTGTTTTTT. Amino acids: CSAPSANTGELFF.

The chain has TRBV19 and TRBJ2-7, with a weak D call TRBD2 (5 bases). The CDR3 is 14 residues long. Looked up from germline, CDR1 is LNHDA and CDR2 is SQIVND (reference sequence). V lost 7 bases and J 0 bases, leaving 13 bases between the germline ends. The DNA of the CDR3 is TGTGCCAGTACCCCTCGGGGTGACTCCTACGAGCAGTACTTC. Translated: CASTPRGDSYEQYF.

This clonotype was found many times. The chain combines TRBV5-1 with TRBJ2-7; 8 bases align to TRBD1. Unmatched junction bases numbered 7, after V lost 1 base and J lost 7 bases. Germline-derived CDR1 and CDR2 are SGHRS and YFSETQ. The CDR3 spans 14 residues. CDR3 DNA sequence: TGCGCCAGCAGCTTGTGGACAGGGTCGGAGGAGCAGTACTTC. Translating it yields CASSLWTGSEEQYF.

This clonotype was counted at least ten times. This chain links TRBV6-5 with TRBJ2-1, with 13 bases matching TRBD2. CDR3 length: 14 residues. From germline, CDR1 is MNHEY and CDR2 SVGAGI. J gave up 7 bases and V 4 bases, and 1 base lay outside the gene matches. Written as DNA, the CDR3 is TGTGCCAGCAGTTGGGGACTAGCGGGGAATGAGCAGTTCTTC. Amino acid sequence: CASSWGLAGNEQFF.

The rearrangement joins TRBV5-1 to TRBJ2-1; 9 bases are a match to TRBD2. This CDR3 contains 16 residues. Germline CDR1 reads SGHRS; CDR2 reads YFSETQ. After removal of 4 bases from V and 2 bases from J, the junction contained 7 bases not matched to a gene. The CDR3 here is CASSIYSGGTYNEQFF. DNA of the CDR3: TGCGCCAGCAGCATCTATAGCGGGGGAACCTACAATGAGCAGTTCTTC.

This clonotype was seen ten or more times. CDR3 region: CASSLGTGVIPGHGKLFF. CDR3 nucleotides: TGTGCCAGCAGCCTCGGGACAGGTGTTATCCCCGGGCATGGAAAACTGTTTTTT. The V gene is TRBV11-1, the J gene TRBJ1-4, with 8 bases fitting TRBD1. V was clipped by 5 bases and J by 10 bases; unmatched bases: 21. The CDR3 consists of 18 residues. Germline loops: CDR1 SGHAT, CDR2 FQDESV (reference sequence).

This clonotype turned up a few times. V gene TRBV7-9 combines with J gene TRBJ2-7; a weak D match, TRBD2 (5 bases). Trimming removed 0 bases from V and 3 bases from J, with 9 bases in between. This CDR3 is 14 amino acids long. The germline V gene has CDR1 SEHNR and CDR2 FQNEAQ (reference sequence). In nucleotides, the CDR3 is TGTGCCAGCAGCTTAGCGCAGGCGGGCTACGAGCAGTACTTC. Amino acids: CASSLAQAGYEQYF. Supplemented by reference TRBV7-9 and TRBJ2-7, the full variable domain reads DTGVSQNPRHKITKRGQNVTFRCDPISEHNRLYWYRQTLGQGPEFLTYFQNEAQLEKSRLLSDRFSAERPKGSFSTLEIQRTEQGDSAMYLCASSLAQAGYEQYFGPGTRLTVT.

This clonotype was seen a handful of times. The chain joins TRBV5-1 to TRBJ2-5; TRBD2 agrees at 12 bases. The CDR3 is 17 residues long. Germline trimming cut 0 bases from V and 5 bases from J; bases unmatched to any gene: 8. CDR1 is SGHRS, CDR2 YFSETQ, per germline. CDR3 residues: CASSLEPSGGVGETQYF. CDR3 nucleotides: TGCGCCAGCAGCTTGGAGCCTAGCGGGGGGGTCGGTGAGACCCAGTACTTC.

There are a few counts of this clonotype. J is TRBJ2-1 and V is TRBV19, with 11 bases lining up with TRBD2. This CDR3 has 15 amino acids. V lost 1 base, J lost 7 bases, and 3 bases stayed unmatched. Germline V gene lookup returns CDR1 LNHDA and CDR2 SQIVND (reference sequence). CDR3 loop: CASSIVTSGGNEQFF. For the CDR3, the DNA is TGTGCCAGTAGTATAGTAACTAGCGGGGGTAATGAGCAGTTCTTC.

This clonotype has at least ten counts. The chain employs TRBV20-1 and TRBJ2-7; the match to TRBD2 covers 7 bases. Germline lookup yields CDR1 DFQATT and CDR2 SNEGSKA (reference sequence). The CDR3 length is 14 residues. V shed 4 bases and J 4 bases; nucleotides not matched to a gene: 10. The CDR3 is CSATPEASGYEQYF. CDR3 nucleotides: TGCAGTGCTACCCCCGAGGCTAGCGGTTACGAGCAGTACTTC.

In this sample, this clonotype turned up many times. The chain joins TRBV12-3 or TRBV12-4 to TRBJ1-6; D perhaps matches TRBD1 (6 bases). The CDR3 spans 15 residues. Trimming took 3 bases from V and 0 from J, leaving 6 bases between them. The CDR3 region has the DNA TGTGCCAGCAGTTTGGACAGCTCCTATAATTCACCCCTCCACTTT. It specifies CASSLDSSYNSPLHF.

This clonotype was observed many times. The CDR3 sequence: CASNLHEKLFF. CDR3 bases: TGTGCCAGCAACCTCCATGAAAAACTGTTTTTT. The chain has TRBV2 and TRBJ1-4; D remains unclear. Trimming pared 7 bases from V and 6 bases from J, leaving 6 bases between. Germline V lookup: CDR1 SNHLY, CDR2 FYNNEI. The CDR3 sequence is 11 residues long. Full variable domain (rest looked up from reference TRBV2 and TRBJ1-4): EPEVTQTPSHQVTQMGQEVILRCVPISNHLYFYWYRQILGQKVEFLVSFYNNEISEKSEIFDDQFSVERPDGSNFTLKIRSTKLEDSAMYFCASNLHEKLFFGSGTQLSVL.

Ten or more counts support this clonotype. CDR3 sequence: CSAKATAQETQYF. CDR3 DNA: TGCAGTGCTAAAGCGACAGCCCAAGAGACCCAGTACTTC. This chain joins TRBV20-1 and TRBJ2-5; D might be TRBD1 (5 bases). The CDR3 totals 13 residues. The germline V gene has CDR1 DFQATT and CDR2 SNEGSKA (reference sequence). Trimming removed 4 bases at V and 1 base at J, with 10 bases between.

Many counts were recorded for this clonotype. CDR3 sequence: CASSLGQGKYEQYF. CDR3 nucleotide sequence: TGTGCCAGCAGCCTCGGACAGGGGAAATACGAGCAGTACTTC. This chain links TRBV12-3 or TRBV12-4 with TRBJ2-7; TRBD1 matches 9 bases. With V trimmed by 6 bases and J by 4 bases, 7 bases remained unmatched. This CDR3 region has 14 residues.

The rearrangement uses TRBV11-3 and TRBJ2-3; D is unresolved. From germline, CDR1 is SGHNT and CDR2 YENEEA. The CDR3 is 14 amino acids. Trimming stripped 6 bases from V and 1 base from J, with 11 bases between. The CDR3 region is CASRSLSGTDTQYF. CDR3 bases: TGTGCCAGCAGAAGTCTTTCTGGCACAGATACGCAGTATTTT.

This chain connects TRBV7-2 to TRBJ2-3; D gene ambiguous. The length of the CDR3 is 12 residues. V was cut by 5 bases and J by 6 bases, with 9 bases left in between. Germline loops: CDR1 SGHTA, CDR2 FQGNSA. Here the CDR3 DNA reads TGTGCCAGCAGCGCCTTCCGGGATACGCAGTATTTT. Its protein product is CASSAFRDTQYF.

This clonotype showed up many times. V gene TRBV20-1 combines with J gene TRBJ2-7; 8 nucleotides match TRBD1. Germline V CDR1 and CDR2: DFQATT, SNEGSKA (reference sequence). The V segment lost 3 bases and the J segment 7 bases; nucleotides outside the gene matches: 5. The CDR3 is 12 residues long. CDR3 sequence: CSASPHRGEQYF. The CDR3 bases are TGCAGTGCTAGCCCTCACAGGGGGGAGCAGTACTTC.

The CDR3, as DNA: TGCAGCGTCTGGAGGGATGCAAACACTGAAGCTTTCTTT. It encodes CSVWRDANTEAFF. The rearrangement uses TRBV29-1 and TRBJ1-1, with D unclear. The CDR3 contains 13 residues. Germline CDR1 and CDR2: SQVTM and ANQGSEA. V lost 6 bases, J lost 2 bases, and 13 bases lay in between.

The chain combines TRBV6-5 with TRBJ2-2; D is ambiguous. CDR1 MNHEY and CDR2 SVGAGI come from the germline V gene. V was trimmed by 6 bases and J by 2 bases, leaving 13 bases between them. The CDR3 is 15 residues long. The chain's CDR3 is CASSPLTPNTGELFF. DNA for the CDR3: TGTGCCAGCAGCCCCCTCACTCCTAACACCGGGGAGCTGTTTTTT.

The chain carries TRBV11-1 and TRBJ2-3; a possible D gene is TRBD2 (7 bases). Germline lookup yields CDR1 SGHAT and CDR2 FQDESV (reference sequence). The CDR3 length is 18 residues. V gave up 1 base and J gave up 3 bases, with 20 bases separating them. The CDR3 spells CASSLGQLGRGRTDTQYF. The CDR3 DNA is TGTGCCAGCAGCTTAGGACAGCTGGGGCGGGGGCGAACAGATACGCAGTATTTT.

This clonotype was counted at least ten times. The chain couples TRBV20-1 to TRBJ2-5, with D hard to call. The ends were cut back, 3 bases at V and 3 bases at J, with 5 bases in the middle. The CDR3 sequence is 11 residues long. Per the germline V gene, CDR1 is DFQATT and CDR2 is SNEGSKA (reference sequence). DNA for the CDR3: TGCAGTGCTAGGAGTGAAGAGACCCAGTACTTC. This encodes CSARSEETQYF.

This clonotype was seen at least ten times. The rearrangement links TRBV7-8 to TRBJ2-7, with D uncertain. The V gene lost 9 bases and the J gene lost 2 bases, with 17 bases spanning the gap. CDR3 length equals 14 residues. CDR1 is SGHVS, CDR2 FQNEAQ, per germline. CDR3 protein: CASSTTESTYEQYF. The CDR3 region has the DNA TGTGCCAGTTCAACCACGGAGAGCACCTACGAGCAGTACTTC. The whole variable domain, filled in from reference TRBV7-8 and TRBJ2-7, reads GAGVSQSPRYKVAKRGQDVALRCDPISGHVSLFWYQQALGQGPEFLTYFQNEAQLDKSGLPSDRFFAERPEGSVSTLKIQRTQQEDSAVYLCASSTTESTYEQYFGPGTRLTVT.

This chain connects TRBV12-3 or TRBV12-4 to TRBJ2-1; 9 bases map to TRBD1. The CDR3 runs to 14 residues. Trimming cost V 3 bases and J 8 bases; bases outside gene matches: 5. The CDR3 loop is CASSFRTGEDEQFF. The CDR3 DNA is TGTGCCAGCAGTTTTAGGACAGGGGAAGATGAGCAGTTCTTC.

This clonotype was seen only a few times. This sequence joins TRBV5-1 and TRBJ1-2; D is possibly TRBD1 (6 bases). The V end lost 4 bases, the J end lost 8 bases, and 18 bases lay between the germline ends. This CDR3 has 14 amino acids. Germline V gene data show CDR1 as SGHRS and CDR2 as YFSETQ. The CDR3 is CASSDGRGQTGYTF. CDR3 nucleotides: TGCGCCAGCAGCGACGGCCGAGGACAGACGGGCTACACCTTC.

This chain links TRBV10-3 with TRBJ1-1; no clear D. The CDR3 extends over 15 amino acids. Trimming stripped 3 bases from V and 5 bases from J, with 16 bases between. Germline CDR1 is ENHRY and CDR2 is SYGVKD. CDR3 loop: CAISESWRVGTEAFF. CDR3 nucleotide sequence: TGTGCCATCAGTGAAAGTTGGAGGGTGGGGACTGAAGCTTTCTTT.

This clonotype was observed a few times. The rearrangement uses TRBV7-9 and TRBJ2-2; 7 bases are a match to TRBD1. The CDR3 is 17 amino acids. V lost 2 bases, J lost 5 bases, and 11 bases stayed unmatched. The germline V gene encodes CDR1 SEHNR and CDR2 FQNEAQ (reference sequence). The DNA of the CDR3 is TGTGCCAGCAGCTTATCCGCGAGGGGGCGAGGAACCGGGGAGCTGTTTTTT. This codes for CASSLSARGRGTGELFF. The full variable domain, in which reference TRBV7-9 and TRBJ2-2 provide the parts outside the CDR3, is DTGVSQNPRHKITKRGQNVTFRCDPISEHNRLYWYRQTLGQGPEFLTYFQNEAQLEKSRLLSDRFSAERPKGSFSTLEIQRTEQGDSAMYLCASSLSARGRGTGELFFGEGSRLTVL.